The 32 T cell receptor beta chains in this list originate from one sample, sequenced in a study of cytomegalovirus exposure and HLA in healthy donors. A multiplex PCR was run with 60 Vbeta primers and 13 Jbeta primers. The method was immunoSEQ multiplex PCR; TCRdb's version includes in-frame clones alone and lacks a portion of them. Of hundreds of thousands of clones in the sample, approximately 82% were seen once. The sequenced sample consisted of PBMCs. All receptors derive from a woman between 35 and 50 years old in good health and CMV-seronegative.

The V call is TRBV15, the J call TRBJ1-6; D remains ambiguous. Germline-derived CDR1 and CDR2 are LNHNV and YYDKDF (reference sequence). V was cut by 3 bases and J by 10 bases, with 16 bases left in between. The CDR3 is made up of 15 amino acids. The CDR3 DNA follows: TGTGCCACCAGCAGGCGGGGAACACCAGGCTCACCCCTCCACTTT. Its translation: CATSRRGTPGSPLHF. The full variable domain, with the rest looked up from reference TRBV15 and TRBJ1-6, is DAMVIQNPRYQVTQFGKPVTLSCSQTLNHNVMYWYQQKSSQAPKLLFHYYDKDFNNEADTPDNFQSRRPNTSFCFLDIRSPGLGDTAMYLCATSRRGTPGSPLHFGNGTRLTVT.

The CDR3 DNA is TGTGCCAGTAGGACCGGGATCGAGCAGTACTTC. Its protein product is CASRTGIEQYF. The chain carries TRBV6-1 and TRBJ2-7, with TRBD2 as a possible D gene (5 bases). CDR3 size: 11 residues. The germline CDR1 and CDR2 sequences are MNHNS and SASEGT. Trimming removed 9 bases from V and 6 bases from J, with 12 bases in between.

V is TRBV30 and J is TRBJ1-1; D possibly corresponds to TRBD1 (5 bases). Per germline, CDR1 GTSNPN and CDR2 SVGIG (reference sequence). Trimming took 5 bases from V and 10 from J, leaving 20 bases between them. The CDR3 spans 13 residues. CDR3 bases: TGTGCCTGGGGACGTTGGGGGGATATGGGAGCTTTCTTT. Protein product: CAWGRWGDMGAFF. Combining the CDR3 with reference TRBV30 and TRBJ1-1 gives the whole variable domain SQTIHQWPATLVQPVGSPLSLECTVEGTSNPNLYWYRQAAGRGLQLLFYSVGIGQISSEVPQNLSASRPQDRQFILSSKKLLLSDSGFYLCAWGRWGDMGAFFGQGTRLTVV.

The chain carries TRBV10-2 and TRBJ1-5; perhaps TRBD1 as D (5 bases). The CDR3 extends over 13 amino acids. CDR1 WSHSY and CDR2 SAAADI come from the germline V gene. Trimming took off 4 bases at V and 6 bases at J, with 10 bases between the two ends. The CDR3 DNA is TGCGCCAGCAGTGGGCAGGGAAGTCAGCCCCAGCATTTT. It specifies CASSGQGSQPQHF.

The J gene is TRBJ2-7, the V gene TRBV7-2; weak D call: TRBD1 (6 bases). The germline CDR1 and CDR2 sequences are SGHTA and FQGNSA. V lost 0 bases and J 1 base, leaving 13 bases between the germline ends. This CDR3 is built from 16 residues. The CDR3 DNA reads as TGTGCCAGCAGCTTAGCGGGGATCAGGGGATCCTACGAGCAGTACTTC. This codes for CASSLAGIRGSYEQYF.

The chain uses TRBV11-2 and TRBJ1-6; D not certain. CDR3 size: 13 residues. Germline V gene lookup returns CDR1 SGHAT and CDR2 FQNNGV. V was pared by 2 bases and J by 8 bases, with 7 bases between. The CDR3 protein is CASSLTEHSPLHF. DNA for the CDR3: TGTGCCAGCAGCTTAACGGAGCATTCACCCCTCCACTTT.

This sequence joins TRBV28 and TRBJ1-2; the D is unclear. The CDR3 loop spans 12 amino acids. V was shortened by 5 bases and J by 2 bases, with 6 bases between the two germline ends. Germline-derived CDR1 and CDR2 are MDHEN and SYDVKM. The CDR3 DNA is TGTGCCAGCAGTCTCGGGAACTATGGCTACACCTTC. Protein sequence: CASSLGNYGYTF.

Only one count was recorded for this clone. CDR3: CASSGGRITGYTF. The CDR3 nucleotides are TGTGCCAGCAGTGGGGGCCGGATCACCGGCTACACCTTC. The V and J genes are TRBV2 and TRBJ1-2, with D perhaps TRBD1 (5 bases). V was pared by 4 bases and J by 8 bases, with 14 bases between. The germline V gene has CDR1 SNHLY and CDR2 FYNNEI. The CDR3 length is 13 residues.

This chain connects TRBV19 to TRBJ2-1, with D possibly matching TRBD1 (5 bases). The CDR3 is 16 residues long. Looked up from germline, CDR1 is LNHDA and CDR2 is SQIVND (reference sequence). Trimming cost V 1 base and J 5 bases, with 15 bases left between them. CDR3 nucleotide sequence: TGTGCCAGTAGTATAGGTGCGTTGGCAGGGAACAATGAGCAGTTCTTC. Translating it yields CASSIGALAGNNEQFF.

CDR3 DNA sequence: TGTGCCAGCAGCCGGGGAGGGTTAGCAGATACGCAGTATTTT. Amino acids: CASSRGGLADTQYF. The J gene is TRBJ2-3, the V gene TRBV5-5; 7 positions match TRBD2. CDR1 is SGHKS and CDR2 is YYEKEE in the germline V gene (reference sequence). The CDR3 length is 14 residues. The trim removed 4 bases at V and 4 bases at J, leaving 6 bases unmatched.

The chain has TRBV18 and TRBJ2-7; 10 nucleotides align to TRBD1. CDR3 length equals 15 residues. The V segment lost 2 bases and the J segment 5 bases; nucleotides outside the gene matches: 6. The germline V gene has CDR1 KGHSH and CDR2 LQKENI. The CDR3 spells CASSPTWDRGDEQYF. The CDR3 DNA follows: TGTGCCAGCTCACCAACCTGGGACAGGGGCGACGAGCAGTACTTC.

This chain connects TRBV30 to TRBJ2-2, with D possibly being TRBD2 (6 bases). Germline CDR1 is GTSNPN and CDR2 is SVGIG (reference sequence). Trimming shortened V by 5 bases and J by 3 bases, and 10 bases separated the two germline ends. The length of the CDR3 is 13 residues. The CDR3 loop is CAWGGLHTGELFF. DNA of the CDR3: TGTGCCTGGGGAGGGCTTCACACCGGGGAGCTGTTTTTT.

In its sample, this clone was seen a few times. The V call is TRBV29-1, the J call TRBJ2-6; D call uncertain. Trimming took off 4 bases at V and 0 bases at J, with 13 bases between the two ends. The CDR3 contains 16 residues. Germline assignment: CDR1 SQVTM and CDR2 ANQGSEA. The CDR3 bases are TGCAGCGTTGGGAACAGTGAAACCTCTGGGGCCAACGTCCTGACTTTC. This codes for CSVGNSETSGANVLTF.

The chain couples TRBV9 to TRBJ2-1, with 8 bases lining up with TRBD1. The V gene end was trimmed by 2 bases and the J gene end by 5 bases; junction bases not matched to a gene: 6. The CDR3 extends over 15 amino acids. CDR1 is SGDLS, CDR2 YYNGEE, per germline. CDR3 in amino acids: CASSVGWTGNNEQFF. For the CDR3, the DNA is TGTGCCAGCAGCGTTGGTTGGACAGGGAACAATGAGCAGTTCTTC.

The rearrangement links TRBV19 to TRBJ1-1, with D hard to call. Germline loops: CDR1 LNHDA, CDR2 SQIVND (reference sequence). Between the trimmed V and J ends, which lost 3 bases and 4 bases, there was a span of 12 bases. This CDR3 has 14 residues. The DNA for the CDR3 is TGTGCCAGTAGTATCCCCGGGAGTACCACTGAAGCTTTCTTT. Its translation: CASSIPGSTTEAFF.

The J gene is TRBJ1-5, the V gene TRBV7-2; D is perhaps TRBD1 (6 bases). Trimming removed 1 base at V and 1 base at J, with 20 bases between. Germline V gives CDR1 SGHTA, CDR2 FQGNSA. The CDR3 has 19 residues. The CDR3 is CASSLVMGARSRSNQPQHF. The DNA for the CDR3 is TGTGCCAGCAGCTTAGTTATGGGGGCGCGGTCACGGAGCAATCAGCCCCAGCATTTT.

The chain carries TRBV29-1 and TRBJ2-2; no clear D. Trimming took off 6 bases at V and 0 bases at J, with 11 bases between the two ends. This CDR3 contains 14 residues. The germline CDR1 and CDR2 sequences are SQVTM and ANQGSEA. In nucleotides, the CDR3 is TGCAGCGTCGGTTTGTCCACGAACACCGGGGAGCTGTTTTTT. This encodes CSVGLSTNTGELFF.

V is TRBV6-1 and J is TRBJ2-3, with TRBD2 matching 7 bases. The germline gives CDR1 MNHNS, CDR2 SASEGT. The V segment lost 5 bases and the J segment 3 bases; nucleotides outside the gene matches: 8. This CDR3 region has 15 residues. The CDR3 loop is CASSPTSSLTDTQYF. The CDR3, as DNA: TGTGCCAGCAGTCCGACTAGCTCACTGACAGATACGCAGTATTTT.

This clone has just one count. The V call is TRBV6-1, the J call TRBJ1-2, with 10 positions matching TRBD1. The CDR3 has 18 amino acids. With 3 bases clipped from V and 1 base from J, the junction kept 11 bases outside the gene matches. In germline, CDR1 is MNHNS, CDR2 SASEGT. The chain's CDR3 is CASSDLGQGVYLNYGYTF. The CDR3 DNA sequence: TGTGCCAGCAGTGACCTAGGACAGGGGGTATATCTTAACTATGGCTACACCTTC.

The chain recombines TRBV2 with TRBJ2-1, with 7 nucleotides matching TRBD2. There are 16 residues in the CDR3. CDR1 and CDR2 from the germline V gene are SNHLY and FYNNEI. V trimming: 6 bases; J trimming: 3 bases; junction bases outside the gene matches: 11. The chain's CDR3 is CASRDLLARDYNEQFF. In DNA form, the CDR3 reads TGTGCCAGCAGAGACCTACTAGCGCGTGACTACAATGAGCAGTTCTTC.

The J gene is TRBJ2-7, the V gene TRBV11-1; no reliable D call. In germline, CDR1 is SGHAT, CDR2 FQDESV (reference sequence). There are 13 residues in the CDR3. The V end lost 0 bases, the J end lost 4 bases, and 7 bases lay between the germline ends. CDR3 bases: TGTGCCAGCAGCTTAGCTGGGCTTTACGAGCAGTACTTC. Its protein is CASSLAGLYEQYF.

This chain joins TRBV7-2 and TRBJ2-6, with D possibly matching TRBD2 (5 bases). V lost 1 base and J 0 bases, leaving 10 bases between the germline ends. Germline CDR1 and CDR2: SGHTA and FQGNSA. The CDR3 loop spans 17 amino acids. This CDR3 is CASSLVSGASGANVLTF. In nucleotides, the CDR3 is TGTGCCAGCAGCTTAGTCAGCGGTGCCTCTGGGGCCAACGTCCTGACTTTC.

This sequence joins TRBV19 and TRBJ1-1; the D gene is possibly TRBD1 (5 bases). CDR3 size: 14 residues. Germline V lookup: CDR1 LNHDA, CDR2 SQIVND (reference sequence). Trimming shortened V by 3 bases and J by 6 bases, and 14 bases separated the two germline ends. The CDR3 DNA reads TGTGCCAGTAGTATTAGGGGCGGGATGGCTGAAGCTTTCTTT. It specifies CASSIRGGMAEAFF.

The chain employs TRBV7-2 and TRBJ2-7; TRBD1 matches at 11 bases. The CDR3 covers 14 residues. Per the germline V gene, CDR1 is SGHTA and CDR2 is FQGNSA. Germline trimming cut 5 bases from V and 5 bases from J; bases unmatched to any gene: 5. DNA for the CDR3: TGTGCCAGCAGCCCTCGGACAGGGGGCAACGAGCAGTACTTC. Its translation is CASSPRTGGNEQYF.

This clone was counted only a few times. V gene TRBV5-1 combines with J gene TRBJ1-2; 8 nucleotides line up with TRBD1. The CDR3 extends over 16 amino acids. Germline values: CDR1 SGHRS, CDR2 YFSETQ. The V gene end was trimmed by 6 bases and the J gene end by 4 bases; junction bases not matched to a gene: 14. The CDR3 protein is CASTYGDHQGAYGYTF. Here the CDR3 DNA reads TGCGCCAGCACCTACGGAGACCACCAGGGGGCCTATGGCTACACCTTC.

The chain links TRBV28 to TRBJ2-7; 9 bases align to TRBD1. The CDR3 length is 17 residues. The J segment lost 1 base and the V segment lost 2 bases, leaving 9 bases of the junction unmatched. The germline CDR1 and CDR2 sequences are MDHEN and SYDVKM. The CDR3 bases are TGTGCCAGCAGTTTACGGCCGGGACAGGGTGGTTCCTACGAGCAGTACTTC. Its protein is CASSLRPGQGGSYEQYF.

The chain recombines TRBV19 with TRBJ1-3, with 7 nucleotides matching TRBD1. V was clipped by 5 bases and J by 0 bases; unmatched bases: 4. This CDR3 spans 15 amino acids. The germline gives CDR1 LNHDA, CDR2 SQIVND (reference sequence). In DNA form, the CDR3 reads TGTGCCAGTAGTTTGGGACAGTACTCTGGAAACACCATATATTTT. This sequence encodes CASSLGQYSGNTIYF.

The chain combines TRBV6-9 with TRBJ2-6, with TRBD1 matching over 7 bases. The CDR3 loop spans 17 amino acids. J was trimmed by 2 bases and V by 4 bases; bases with no gene match: 8. Germline values: CDR1 MNHGY, CDR2 SVAAGI. CDR3 in amino acids: CASSSGTEPPGANVLTF. CDR3 bases: TGTGCCAGCAGTTCCGGGACAGAACCCCCTGGGGCCAACGTCCTGACTTTC.

The chain is built from TRBV5-1 and TRBJ2-5, with TRBD2 identical over 7 bases. With 6 bases clipped from V and 4 bases from J, the junction kept 9 bases outside the gene matches. CDR1 SGHRS and CDR2 YFSETQ come from the germline V gene. The CDR3 spans 14 residues. This CDR3 reads CASTSWGGRETQYF. The CDR3 DNA follows: TGCGCCAGCACTTCTTGGGGGGGGAGAGAGACCCAGTACTTC.

J is TRBJ1-5 and V is TRBV19; D is perhaps TRBD1 (6 bases). Trimming took off 5 bases at V and 0 bases at J, with 20 bases between the two ends. The CDR3 extends over 18 amino acids. Germline V gene lookup returns CDR1 LNHDA and CDR2 SQIVND (reference sequence). CDR3 loop: CASSAESGGAYSNQPQHF. The CDR3, as DNA: TGTGCCAGTAGTGCCGAGTCGGGGGGGGCCTATAGCAATCAGCCCCAGCATTTT. Complete variable domain (other parts from reference TRBV19 and TRBJ1-5): DGGITQSPKYLFRKEGQNVTLSCEQNLNHDAMYWYRQDPGQGLRLIYYSQIVNDFQKGDIAEGYSVSREKKESFPLTVTSAQKNPTAFYLCASSAESGGAYSNQPQHFGDGTRLSIL.

This chain uses TRBV21-1 with TRBJ1-1. TRBV21-1 is a pseudogene locus. This CDR3 has 15 amino acids. The CDR3 DNA is TGTGCCAGCAGCAAAGTGAAGAGGGATGGCACTGAAGCTTTCTTT. Its protein product is CASSKVKRDGTEAFF.

This clone appeared once. This chain joins TRBV4-2 and TRBJ1-1; TRBD1 matches 8 bases. The V segment lost 5 bases and the J segment 1 base; nucleotides outside the gene matches: 12. CDR3 size: 17 residues. Germline CDR1 and CDR2: LGHNA and YNFKEQ. The CDR3 protein is CASSGTTGGIGNTEAFF. In DNA form, the CDR3 reads TGTGCCAGCAGCGGGACCACAGGGGGGATCGGGAACACTGAAGCTTTCTTT.